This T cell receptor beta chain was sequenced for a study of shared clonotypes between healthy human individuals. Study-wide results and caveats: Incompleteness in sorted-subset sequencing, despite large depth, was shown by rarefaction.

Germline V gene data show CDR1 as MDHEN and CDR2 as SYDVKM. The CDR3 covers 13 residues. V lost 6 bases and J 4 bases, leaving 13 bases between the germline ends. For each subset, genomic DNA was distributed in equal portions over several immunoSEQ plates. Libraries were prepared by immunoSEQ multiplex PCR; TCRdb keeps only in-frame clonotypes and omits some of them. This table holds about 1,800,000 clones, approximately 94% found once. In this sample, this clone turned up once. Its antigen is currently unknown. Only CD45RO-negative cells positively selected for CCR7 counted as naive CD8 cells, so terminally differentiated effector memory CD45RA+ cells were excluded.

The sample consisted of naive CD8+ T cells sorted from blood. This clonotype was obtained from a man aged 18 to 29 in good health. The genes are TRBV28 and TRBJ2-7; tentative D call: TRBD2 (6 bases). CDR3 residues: CASSLIGGYEQYF. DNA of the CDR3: TGTGCCAGCAGCCTTATTGGGGGGTACGAGCAGTACTTC.